A selection of T cell receptor beta chains follows, all from one sample in a study of cytomegalovirus exposure and HLA in healthy donors. The assay was immunoSEQ multiplex PCR, and TCRdb's table has in-frame clones only and misses some. The repertoire includes around 100,000 clones, 6% to 9% of them detected once, and 2.3% sits in the top ten. The material sequenced was PBMCs. These TCRs come from a man aged 45-65 years in good health and CMV-seronegative. Both conserved end residues are part of each CDR3. The order of the fields is V gene, clone size, CDR3 protein. Only part of the rows carry a size: once, few, many, or a class if the clone is expanded.

V gene: TRBV28; clone size: NA; CDR3 protein: CASAMGPQLNYGYTF
V gene: TRBV4-1; clone size: few; CDR3 protein: CASSQVIRVDTEAFF
V gene: TRBV28; clone size: few; CDR3 protein: CASRLLGDRAALGYGYTF
V gene: TRBV29-1; clone size: NA; CDR3 protein: CSVGDRDEQYF
V gene: TRBV15; clone size: NA; CDR3 protein: CATSRETTGGSYEQYF
V gene: TRBV5-6; clone size: few; CDR3 protein: CASTSQGQKNTEAFF
V gene: TRBV29-1; clone size: NA; CDR3 protein: CSVVSGSVTEAFF
V gene: TRBV28; clone size: NA; CDR3 protein: CASSSHRRLAGGKDKNIQYF
V gene: TRBV19; clone size: NA; CDR3 protein: CASSHRGGEAFF
V gene: TRBV30; clone size: few; CDR3 protein: CAWRLSGTAGETQYF
V gene: TRBV2; clone size: NA; CDR3 protein: CARIGGAGYGYTF
V gene: TRBV28; clone size: NA; CDR3 protein: CASSLTGQPQHF
V gene: TRBV6-5; clone size: many; CDR3 protein: CAAARGSGNTIYF
V gene: TRBV27; clone size: NA; CDR3 protein: CASSPPPGTSSYEQYF
V gene: TRBV4-1; clone size: NA; CDR3 protein: CASSQVAGRETQYF
V gene: TRBV9; clone size: NA; CDR3 protein: CASSPLRTSGYYEQYF
V gene: TRBV7-8; clone size: NA; CDR3 protein: CASSPRDSSYEQYF
V gene: TRBV10-3; clone size: NA; CDR3 protein: CAISGDRENEQFF
V gene: TRBV2; clone size: NA; CDR3 protein: CASSGQGTGELFF
V gene: TRBV5-1; clone size: NA; CDR3 protein: CASSGPGVNTEAFF
V gene: TRBV7-2; clone size: few; CDR3 protein: CASSSLGILGEQYF
V gene: TRBV4-3; clone size: few; CDR3 protein: CASSPSESDNYGYTF
V gene: TRBV15; clone size: few; CDR3 protein: CATSRENYSNQPQHF
V gene: TRBV4-1; clone size: NA; CDR3 protein: CASSRQQGEVNYGYTF
V gene: TRBV2; clone size: few; CDR3 protein: CASSEGGVGELFF
V gene: TRBV11-2; clone size: NA; CDR3 protein: CASTKQGAFGTEAFF